The clone carrying this T cell receptor (beta chain) has at least ten counts. The antigen remains undetermined. Amplification of TCR beta CDR3 regions was performed using RNA transcripts as template. HTBI primers drove first-round RT-PCR of the TCR CDR3. TCRdb used MiXCR to reprocess the multiplex PCR reads, holding one entry per CDR3 protein. The table shows about 480,000 distinct CDR3 sequences, with about 15% occurring only once. This CDR3 is 15 amino acids long. V was cut by 9 bases and J by 0 bases, with 15 bases left in between. This entry belongs to a study of T cells in Graves' hyperthyroidism and ophthalmopathy. Study-wide background: The authors collected peripheral blood at initial diagnosis, before any treatment.

Whole-study findings and limits: Ophthalmopathy was told apart from stable hyperthyroidism by a 13 V-J model. Among thyroid clonotypes expanded above 0.001, most also appeared in blood.

Based on clinical symptoms, serum thyroxine and TRAb, thyroid ultrasound and orbital computed tomography, diagnoses were reached. Sequenced: blood. This TCR came from a woman between 18 and 29 years old with Graves' hyperthyroidism. The chain uses TRBV12-3 or TRBV12-4 and TRBJ2-1, with a tentative D call TRBD1 (5 bases). The CDR3 sequence is CASTMGHGSYNEQFF. In DNA, the CDR3 is TGTGCCAGTACTATGGGGCATGGCTCCTACAATGAGCAGTTCTTC.